This is a list of T cell receptor beta chains from one sample in a study of OX40 agonist ivuxolimab in advanced cancers. Sequencing used immunoSEQ multiplex PCR; TCRdb keeps in-frame clones, though not all of them. The sample records around 66,000 clones, roughly 92% being singletons. This specimen was CD4+ or CD8+ T cells sorted from blood, taken in a trial of the OX40 agonist ivuxolimab. These receptors originate from an adult with an advanced solid tumor such as melanoma, head and neck, liver or kidney cancer. Each CDR3 is given with its conserved first and last residue. D genes are given only for firm matches. Clone size is shown for a subset of rows, as once, few, many or a class of expanded clone.

cdr3_aa: CASSYIGGVTEAFF
cdr3_nt: TGTGCCAGCAGTTACATCGGGGGAGTCACTGAAGCTTTCTTT
d_call: .
v_call: TRBV6-5
clone_size: .
j_call: TRBJ1-1

cdr3_aa: CASTLAGGRQPQHF
cdr3_nt: TGTGCCAGTACCTTAGCAGGGGGGAGGCAGCCCCAGCATTTT
d_call: TRBD1
v_call: TRBV19
clone_size: .
j_call: TRBJ1-5

cdr3_aa: CASSTGTGGTYEQYF
cdr3_nt: TGCGCCAGCAGCACCGGGACAGGGGGCACCTACGAGCAGTACTTC
d_call: TRBD1
v_call: TRBV5-1
clone_size: .
j_call: TRBJ2-7

cdr3_aa: CATRGQGGYGYTF
cdr3_nt: TGTGCCACCCGTGGACAGGGGGGTTATGGCTACACCTTC
d_call: TRBD1
v_call: TRBV19
clone_size: .
j_call: TRBJ1-2

cdr3_aa: CASSLAPGNTEAFF
cdr3_nt: TGCGCCAGCAGCTTGGCCCCGGGGAACACTGAAGCTTTCTTT
d_call: .
v_call: TRBV5-1
clone_size: .
j_call: TRBJ1-1

cdr3_aa: CASIWTGSSYGYTF
cdr3_nt: TGTGCCAGCATCTGGACAGGGAGTAGCTATGGCTACACCTTC
d_call: TRBD1
v_call: TRBV6-1
clone_size: .
j_call: TRBJ1-2

cdr3_aa: CASSLPGTTTYEQYF
cdr3_nt: TGTGCCAGCAGCTTACCCGGGACAACGACCTACGAGCAGTACTTC
d_call: .
v_call: TRBV5-8
clone_size: .
j_call: TRBJ2-7

cdr3_aa: CASSARDRGLVEAFF
cdr3_nt: TGTGCCAGCAGCGCCCGGGACAGGGGGTTAGTGGAAGCTTTCTTT
d_call: TRBD1
v_call: TRBV11-2
clone_size: .
j_call: TRBJ1-1

cdr3_aa: CASSQDGGLGGNTIYF
cdr3_nt: TGCGCCAGCAGCCAAGATGGGGGGCTGGGAGGAAACACCATATATTTT
d_call: .
v_call: TRBV4-1
clone_size: .
j_call: TRBJ1-3

cdr3_aa: CASSIGAASYEQYF
cdr3_nt: TGTGCCAGTAGTATAGGGGCCGCTTCCTACGAGCAGTACTTC
d_call: .
v_call: TRBV19
clone_size: once
j_call: TRBJ2-7

cdr3_aa: CATTDSYVPYNEQFF
cdr3_nt: TGTGCCACTACTGACAGCTACGTCCCCTACAATGAGCAGTTCTTC
d_call: .
v_call: TRBV27
clone_size: .
j_call: TRBJ2-1

cdr3_aa: CASSLATGQQYF
cdr3_nt: TGTGCCAGCAGCTTAGCAACGGGACAGCAGTACTTC
d_call: .
v_call: TRBV11-2
clone_size: .
j_call: TRBJ2-7

cdr3_aa: CASSEPGGRGQSGSYNEQFF
cdr3_nt: TGTGCCAGCAGTGAACCGGGGGGCAGGGGGCAGTCTGGCTCCTACAATGAGCAGTTCTTC
d_call: .
v_call: TRBV2
clone_size: .
j_call: TRBJ2-1

cdr3_aa: CASSTFDWPYEQYF
cdr3_nt: TGTGCCAGCAGCACTTTCGACTGGCCCTACGAGCAGTACTTC
d_call: .
v_call: TRBV25-1
clone_size: once
j_call: TRBJ2-7

cdr3_aa: CASSLDRGNTIYF
cdr3_nt: TGTGCCAGCAGCCTAGACAGGGGGAACACCATATATTTT
d_call: TRBD1
v_call: TRBV7-6
clone_size: .
j_call: TRBJ1-3

cdr3_aa: CASSVQRAAKNIQYF
cdr3_nt: TGTGCCAGTAGTGTACAAAGGGCTGCCAAAAACATTCAGTACTTC
d_call: .
v_call: TRBV19
clone_size: .
j_call: TRBJ2-4

cdr3_aa: CASSSPGLQVFF
cdr3_nt: TGTGCCAGTAGTTCACCGGGACTCCAAGTGTTCTTC
d_call: .
v_call: TRBV19
clone_size: once
j_call: TRBJ2-1

cdr3_aa: CATLGSTDTQYF
cdr3_nt: TGTGCCACCCTGGGAAGCACAGATACGCAGTATTTT
d_call: .
v_call: TRBV10-3
clone_size: .
j_call: TRBJ2-3

cdr3_aa: CASSLHARGANTGELFF
cdr3_nt: TGTGCCAGCAGCTTACATGCCCGGGGAGCGAACACCGGGGAGCTGTTTTTT
d_call: .
v_call: TRBV11-2
clone_size: .
j_call: TRBJ2-2

cdr3_aa: CAISESAGAGEQFF
cdr3_nt: TGTGCCATCAGTGAGTCGGCAGGGGCTGGTGAGCAGTTCTTC
d_call: .
v_call: TRBV10-3
clone_size: .
j_call: TRBJ2-1

cdr3_aa: CASSPSSTEAFF
cdr3_nt: TGTGCCAGTAGTCCTAGTAGCACTGAAGCTTTCTTT
d_call: .
v_call: TRBV19
clone_size: .
j_call: TRBJ1-1

cdr3_aa: CASSEGGSSYNEQFF
cdr3_nt: TGTGCCAGCAGCGAAGGAGGGAGCTCCTACAATGAGCAGTTCTTC
d_call: .
v_call: TRBV9
clone_size: .
j_call: TRBJ2-1

cdr3_aa: CASSGYEQYF
cdr3_nt: TGTGCCAGCAGTGGGTACGAGCAGTACTTC
d_call: .
v_call: TRBV27
clone_size: .
j_call: TRBJ2-7

cdr3_aa: CASSLSTEAFF
cdr3_nt: TGTGCCAGCAGCTTGTCCACTGAAGCTTTCTTT
d_call: .
v_call: TRBV5-6
clone_size: .
j_call: TRBJ1-1

cdr3_aa: CASSSSTGLTYGYTF
cdr3_nt: TGTGCCAGCAGCTCATCTACAGGGCTAACTTATGGCTACACCTTC
d_call: .
v_call: TRBV7-9
clone_size: .
j_call: TRBJ1-2

cdr3_aa: CASRGTGANYGYTF
cdr3_nt: TGTGCCAGCAGAGGGACAGGGGCTAACTATGGCTACACCTTC
d_call: TRBD1
v_call: TRBV6-1
clone_size: .
j_call: TRBJ1-2

cdr3_aa: CASSHSDNEQFF
cdr3_nt: TGTGCCAGCAGTCACAGCGACAATGAGCAGTTCTTC
d_call: .
v_call: TRBV5-6
clone_size: .
j_call: TRBJ2-1

cdr3_aa: CASSILLSGGANNEQFF
cdr3_nt: TGTGCCAGTAGTATCCTTCTCAGCGGGGGGGCCAACAATGAGCAGTTCTTC
d_call: TRBD2
v_call: TRBV19
clone_size: .
j_call: TRBJ2-1

cdr3_aa: CSAYRGEAFF
cdr3_nt: TGCAGTGCTTACAGGGGTGAAGCTTTCTTT
d_call: TRBD1
v_call: TRBV20-1
clone_size: few
j_call: TRBJ1-1

cdr3_aa: CASSPNRGPEKLFF
cdr3_nt: TGTGCCAGCAGCCCAAACAGGGGGCCGGAAAAACTGTTTTTT
d_call: TRBD1
v_call: TRBV28
clone_size: once
j_call: TRBJ1-4

cdr3_aa: CASSLMAVEAFF
cdr3_nt: TGTGCCAGCAGCTTGATGGCAGTTGAAGCTTTCTTT
d_call: .
v_call: TRBV5-5
clone_size: .
j_call: TRBJ1-1

cdr3_aa: CASSRDRNTEAFF
cdr3_nt: TGTGCCAGCAGCAGGGACAGGAACACTGAAGCTTTCTTT
d_call: TRBD1
v_call: TRBV6-5
clone_size: .
j_call: TRBJ1-1

cdr3_aa: CASSHSGGQETQYF
cdr3_nt: TGCGCCAGCAGCCATAGCGGGGGACAAGAGACCCAGTACTTC
d_call: TRBD2
v_call: TRBV4-1
clone_size: .
j_call: TRBJ2-5

cdr3_aa: CASSFDPQGNTEAFF
cdr3_nt: TGTGCCAGCAGCTTTGACCCCCAAGGAAACACTGAAGCTTTCTTT
d_call: .
v_call: TRBV6-1
clone_size: .
j_call: TRBJ1-1